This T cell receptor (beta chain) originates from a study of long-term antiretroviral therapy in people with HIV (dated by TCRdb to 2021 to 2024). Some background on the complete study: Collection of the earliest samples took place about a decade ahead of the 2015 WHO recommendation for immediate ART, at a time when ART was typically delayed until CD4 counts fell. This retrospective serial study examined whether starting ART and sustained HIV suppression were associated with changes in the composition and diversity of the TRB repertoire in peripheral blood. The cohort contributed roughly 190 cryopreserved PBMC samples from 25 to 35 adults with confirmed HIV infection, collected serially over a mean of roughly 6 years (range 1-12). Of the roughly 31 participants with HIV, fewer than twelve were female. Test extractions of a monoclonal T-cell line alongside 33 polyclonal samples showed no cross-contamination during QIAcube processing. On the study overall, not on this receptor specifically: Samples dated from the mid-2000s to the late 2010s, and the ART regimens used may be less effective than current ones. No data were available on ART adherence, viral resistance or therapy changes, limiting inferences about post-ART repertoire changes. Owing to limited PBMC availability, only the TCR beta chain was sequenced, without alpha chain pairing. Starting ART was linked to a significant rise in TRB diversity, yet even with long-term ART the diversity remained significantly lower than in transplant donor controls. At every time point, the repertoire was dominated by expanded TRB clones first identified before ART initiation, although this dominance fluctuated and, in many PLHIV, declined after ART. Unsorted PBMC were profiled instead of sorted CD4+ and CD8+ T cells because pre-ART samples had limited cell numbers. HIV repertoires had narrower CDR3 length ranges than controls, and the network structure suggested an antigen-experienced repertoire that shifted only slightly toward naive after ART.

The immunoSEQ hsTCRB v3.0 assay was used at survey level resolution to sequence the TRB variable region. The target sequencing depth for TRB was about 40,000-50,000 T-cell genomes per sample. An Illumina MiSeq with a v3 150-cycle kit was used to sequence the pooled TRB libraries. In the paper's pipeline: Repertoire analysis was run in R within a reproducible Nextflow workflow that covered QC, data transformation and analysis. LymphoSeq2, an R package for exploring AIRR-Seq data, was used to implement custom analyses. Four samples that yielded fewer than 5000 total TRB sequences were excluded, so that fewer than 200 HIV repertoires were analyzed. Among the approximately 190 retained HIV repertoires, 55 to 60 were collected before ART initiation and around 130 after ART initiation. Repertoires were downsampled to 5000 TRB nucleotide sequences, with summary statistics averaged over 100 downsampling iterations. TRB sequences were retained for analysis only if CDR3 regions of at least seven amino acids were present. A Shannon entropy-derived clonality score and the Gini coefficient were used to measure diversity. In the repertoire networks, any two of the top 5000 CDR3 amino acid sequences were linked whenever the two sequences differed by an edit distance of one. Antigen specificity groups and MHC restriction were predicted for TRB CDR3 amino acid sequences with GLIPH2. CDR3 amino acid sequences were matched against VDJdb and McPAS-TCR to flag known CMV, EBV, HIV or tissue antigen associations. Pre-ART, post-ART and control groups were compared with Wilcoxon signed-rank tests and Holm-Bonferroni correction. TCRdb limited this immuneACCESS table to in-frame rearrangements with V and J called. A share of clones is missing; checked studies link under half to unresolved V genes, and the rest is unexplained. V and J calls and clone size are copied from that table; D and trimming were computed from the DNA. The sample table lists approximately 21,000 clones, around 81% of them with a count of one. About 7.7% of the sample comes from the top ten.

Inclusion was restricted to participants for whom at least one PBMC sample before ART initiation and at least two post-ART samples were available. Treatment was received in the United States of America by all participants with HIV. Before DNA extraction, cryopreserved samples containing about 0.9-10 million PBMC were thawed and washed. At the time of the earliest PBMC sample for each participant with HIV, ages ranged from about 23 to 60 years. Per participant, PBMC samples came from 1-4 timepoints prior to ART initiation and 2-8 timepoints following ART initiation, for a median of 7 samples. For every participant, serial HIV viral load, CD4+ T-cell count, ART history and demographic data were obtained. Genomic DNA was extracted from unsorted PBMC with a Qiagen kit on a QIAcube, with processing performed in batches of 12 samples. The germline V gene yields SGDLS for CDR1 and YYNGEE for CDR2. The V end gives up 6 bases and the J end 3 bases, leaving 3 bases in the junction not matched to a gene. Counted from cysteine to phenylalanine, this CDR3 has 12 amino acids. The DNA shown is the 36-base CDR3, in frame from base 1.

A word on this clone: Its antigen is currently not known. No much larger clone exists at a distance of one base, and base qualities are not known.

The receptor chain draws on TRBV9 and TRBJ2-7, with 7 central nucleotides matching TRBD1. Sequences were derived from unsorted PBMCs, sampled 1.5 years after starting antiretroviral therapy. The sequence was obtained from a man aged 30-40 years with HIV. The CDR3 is CASTAGGYEQYF. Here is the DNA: TGTGCCAGCACGGCAGGGGGCTACGAGCAGTACTTC.